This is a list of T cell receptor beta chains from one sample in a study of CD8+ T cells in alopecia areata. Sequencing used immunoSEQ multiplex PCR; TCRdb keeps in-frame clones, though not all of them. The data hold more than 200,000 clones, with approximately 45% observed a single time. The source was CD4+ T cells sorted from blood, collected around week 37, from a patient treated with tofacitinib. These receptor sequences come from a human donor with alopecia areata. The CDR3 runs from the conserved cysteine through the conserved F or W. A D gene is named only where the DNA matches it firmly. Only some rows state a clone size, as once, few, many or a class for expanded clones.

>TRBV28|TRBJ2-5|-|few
TGTGCCAGCAGTTTATTGGGGGAGACCCAGTACTTC
CASSLLGETQYF
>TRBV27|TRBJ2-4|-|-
TGTGCCACCGGCTTACTGGCCAAAAACATTCAGTACTTC
CATGLLAKNIQYF
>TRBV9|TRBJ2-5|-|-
TGTGCCAGCAGCGTAGGGATAACGGGGATAGGGGAGGAGACCCAGTACTTC
CASSVGITGIGEETQYF
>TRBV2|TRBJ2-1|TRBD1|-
TGTGCCAGCCGGGACAGCTCCTACAATGAGCAGTTCTTC
CASRDSSYNEQFF
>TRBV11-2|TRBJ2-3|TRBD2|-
TGTGCCAGCAGCCTCCGGACTAGCGGGAGGGGCACAGATACGCAGTATTTT
CASSLRTSGRGTDTQYF
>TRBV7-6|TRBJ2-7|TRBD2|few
TGTGCCAGCAGCGGAAATAGCGGGAGTAGTTACGAGCAGTACTTC
CASSGNSGSSYEQYF
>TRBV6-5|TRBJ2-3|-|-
TGTGCCAGCAGCAGGAGCATCGTGAATACGCAGTATTTT
CASSRSIVNTQYF
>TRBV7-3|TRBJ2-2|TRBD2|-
TGTGCCAGCAGCTTACCCCGGACTAGCGGGAGTACCGGGGAGCTGTTTTTT
CASSLPRTSGSTGELFF
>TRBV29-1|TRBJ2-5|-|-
TGCAGCGCATGGGGTGGCGAGACCCAGTACTTC
CSAWGGETQYF
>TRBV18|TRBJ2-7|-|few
TGTGCCAGCTCACCAGGTCCCTACGAGCAGTACTTC
CASSPGPYEQYF
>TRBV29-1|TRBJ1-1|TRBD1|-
TGCAGCGTTTCTGGACAGGTAACGAACACTGAAGCTTTCTTT
CSVSGQVTNTEAFF
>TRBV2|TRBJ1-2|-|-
TGTGCCAGCAGTGAAGCGCTTGGCGGGTACACTAGCTATGGCTACACCTTC
CASSEALGGYTSYGYTF
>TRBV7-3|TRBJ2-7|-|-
TGTGCCAGCAGCTTAACGCGGTTAGCCGAGCAGTACTTC
CASSLTRLAEQYF
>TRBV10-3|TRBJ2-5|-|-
TGTGCCATCAGTGGAGGGTGGGGCGCGGAGACCCAGTACTTC
CAISGGWGAETQYF
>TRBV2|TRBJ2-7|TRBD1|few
TGTGCCAGCAGGCGTCCGGGACAGGGGGCGGCCGAGCAGTACTTC
CASRRPGQGAAEQYF
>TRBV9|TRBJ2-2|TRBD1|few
TGTGCCAGCAGCCCACGACAGGGACACACCGGGGAGCTGTTTTTT
CASSPRQGHTGELFF
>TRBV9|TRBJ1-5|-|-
TGTGCCAGCAGCGTAGGGAGCGGCAATCAGCCCCAGCATTTT
CASSVGSGNQPQHF
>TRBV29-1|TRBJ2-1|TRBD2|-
TGCAGCGTGGAGCGGGGGCGGGAGGCCCGAGAGCAGTTCTTC
CSVERGREAREQFF
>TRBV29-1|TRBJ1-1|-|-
TGCAGCGTTTTTTACGGAGTTGAAGCTTTCTTT
CSVFYGVEAFF
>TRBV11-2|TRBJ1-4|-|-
TGTGCCAGCAGCCACCGGCAGGGAGATGAAAAACTGTTTTTT
CASSHRQGDEKLFF
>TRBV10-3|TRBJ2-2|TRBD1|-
TGTGCCATCAGTGGACCGACAGGGTCGGTATCCGGGGAGCTGTTTTTT
CAISGPTGSVSGELFF
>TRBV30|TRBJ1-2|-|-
TGTGCCTGGAGTGTAATTGCCTCTCCACCCTATGGCTACACCTTC
CAWSVIASPPYGYTF
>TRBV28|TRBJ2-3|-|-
TGTGCCAGCAGTTTCATAGGGACCGATACGCAGTATTTT
CASSFIGTDTQYF
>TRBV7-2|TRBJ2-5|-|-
TGTGCCAGCAGCTTCTTAGCGGACCCGCAAGAGACCCAGTACTTC
CASSFLADPQETQYF
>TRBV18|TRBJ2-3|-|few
TGTGCCAGCTCCCCGTTGAGGGGCACAGATACGCAGTATTTT
CASSPLRGTDTQYF
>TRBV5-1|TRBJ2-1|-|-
TGCGCCAGCAGCTCCGGTTTTAATGAGCAGTTCTTC
CASSSGFNEQFF
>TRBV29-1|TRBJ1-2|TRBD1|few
TGCAGCGGTGGCCCGGGACAGGGGGCAATGGATGGCTACACCTTC
CSGGPGQGAMDGYTF
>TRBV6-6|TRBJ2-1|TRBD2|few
TGTGCCAGCAGTTACTTGCGGGAGGGCTGGTGGAATGAGCAGTTCTTC
CASSYLREGWWNEQFF
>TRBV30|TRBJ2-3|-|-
TGTGCCTGGAGTAGGGCCCATGGGGGGCCCGGGCCAGATACGCAGTATTTT
CAWSRAHGGPGPDTQYF
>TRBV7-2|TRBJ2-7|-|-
TGTGCCACCACATATAACCCCGGAACTTTTTACTTC
CATTYNPGTFYF
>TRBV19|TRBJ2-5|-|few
TGTGCCAGTAGTTCGCGGACTCGCCCTTGGGAGACCCAGTACTTC
CASSSRTRPWETQYF
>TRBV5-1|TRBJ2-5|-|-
TGCGCCAGCAGCTCCCCCCCTATGGAGACCCAGTACTTC
CASSSPPMETQYF
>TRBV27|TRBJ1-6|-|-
TGTGCCAGCAGTCCCTCGTCTTATAATTCACCCCTCCACTTT
CASSPSSYNSPLHF
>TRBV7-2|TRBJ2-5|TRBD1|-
TGTGCCAGCAGCTGGGACAGGGGGCCGGAGACCCAGTACTTC
CASSWDRGPETQYF
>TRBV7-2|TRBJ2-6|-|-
TGTGCCAGCAGCTTAAGTGCGGCTGGGGCCAACGTCCTGACTTTC
CASSLSAAGANVLTF
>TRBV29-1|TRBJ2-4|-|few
TGCAGCGTTGATATTGAGGGAGGTACGGAAAACATTCAGTACTTC
CSVDIEGGTENIQYF
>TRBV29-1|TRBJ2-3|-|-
TGCAGCGTTGTCCAGGGGGGATTAACCGATACGCAGTATTTT
CSVVQGGLTDTQYF
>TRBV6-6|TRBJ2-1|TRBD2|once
TGTGCCAGCAGTTTTAGCGGGAGCTCCTACAATGAGCAGTTCTTC
CASSFSGSSYNEQFF
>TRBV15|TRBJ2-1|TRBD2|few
TGTGCCACCAGCAGAGCCTTGGCCGGACTAGCGGGCAATGAGCAGTTCTTC
CATSRALAGLAGNEQFF
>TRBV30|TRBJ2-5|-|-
TGTGCCTACAACAGGAATGGACAAGAGACCCAGTACTTC
CAYNRNGQETQYF
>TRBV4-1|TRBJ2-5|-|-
TGCGCCAGCAGCCAAGATCATAACGGGAGATCGGTAGAGACCCAGTACTTC
CASSQDHNGRSVETQYF
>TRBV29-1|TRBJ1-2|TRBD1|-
TGCAGCGTTCACACACCCGCAGGGGGCGCGTATGGCTACACCTTC
CSVHTPAGGAYGYTF
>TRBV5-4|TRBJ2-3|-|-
TGTGCCAGCAGCTTAGGACAAGATACGCAGTATTTT
CASSLGQDTQYF
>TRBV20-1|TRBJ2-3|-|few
TGCAGTGCTAGCACCACAGATACGCAGTATTTT
CSASTTDTQYF
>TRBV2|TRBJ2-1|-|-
TGTGCCAGCAGTGCTTTAATGTCGGGGATCCGAGTGTACAATGAGCAGTTCTTC
CASSALMSGIRVYNEQFF
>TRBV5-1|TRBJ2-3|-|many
TGCGCCAGCAGCTTGGTAGGGCAGTTAGTAGATACGCAGTATTTT
CASSLVGQLVDTQYF